This T cell receptor (beta chain) originates from a study of blood T cells in healthy people across ages. The study, taken as a whole, reports: The recorded TCR beta diversity per million T cells decreased in a roughly linear manner with age. Naive T cell percentage showed a strong correlation with the diversity of TCR beta.

This clonotype came up a few times. The target antigen is unknown. This CDR3 region has 18 residues. Deletions cut 6 bases from V and 4 bases from J, with 24 bases between. A sample-barcoded 5' primer and a J-beta primer mix were used in a second PCR of about 7 to 12 cycles. TCRdb passed the 5' RACE reads through MiXCR, listing each CDR3 protein once. The sample lists hundreds of thousands of distinct CDR3 sequences, 45% to 50% occurring once. The rearrangement joins TRBV12-3 or TRBV12-4 to TRBJ1-4, with D possibly matching TRBD1 (6 bases). Sequenced material: blood. The TCR sequence derives from a woman aged 55-70 years in good health. The CDR3 bases are TGTGCCAGCAGCTCGGGGTCCCCCGGGACACTTTATAATGAAAAACTGTTTTTT. Protein sequence: CASSSGSPGTLYNEKLFF.